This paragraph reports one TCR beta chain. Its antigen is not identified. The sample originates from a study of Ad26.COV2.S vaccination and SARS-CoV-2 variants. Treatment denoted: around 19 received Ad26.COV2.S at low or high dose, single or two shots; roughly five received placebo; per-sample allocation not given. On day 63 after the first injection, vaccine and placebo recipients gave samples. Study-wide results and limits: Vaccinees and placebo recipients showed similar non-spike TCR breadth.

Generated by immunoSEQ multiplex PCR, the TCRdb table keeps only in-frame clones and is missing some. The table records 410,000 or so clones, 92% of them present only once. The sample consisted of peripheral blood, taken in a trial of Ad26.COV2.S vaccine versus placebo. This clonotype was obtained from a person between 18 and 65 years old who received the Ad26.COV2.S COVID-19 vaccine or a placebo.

CDR3 protein: CASSSRGRGNEKLFF. In DNA form, the CDR3 reads TGTGCCAGCAGCAGCCGGGGACGGGGTAATGAAAAACTGTTTTTT. The rearrangement joins TRBV13 to TRBJ1-4; a possible D gene is TRBD1 (5 bases). The ends were cut back, 5 bases at V and 4 bases at J, with 14 bases in the middle. The germline gives CDR1 PRHDT, CDR2 FYEKMQ (reference sequence). The CDR3 has 15 residues.